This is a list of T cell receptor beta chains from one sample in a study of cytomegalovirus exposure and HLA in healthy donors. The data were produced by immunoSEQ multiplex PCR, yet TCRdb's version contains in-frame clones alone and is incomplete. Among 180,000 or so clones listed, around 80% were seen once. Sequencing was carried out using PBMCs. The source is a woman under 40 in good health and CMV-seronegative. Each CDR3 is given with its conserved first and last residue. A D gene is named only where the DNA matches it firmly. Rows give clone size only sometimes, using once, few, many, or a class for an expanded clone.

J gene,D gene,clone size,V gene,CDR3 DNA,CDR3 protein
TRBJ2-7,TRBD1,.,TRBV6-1,TGTGCCAGCAGTGAAGCACTACCCTCGGGGACAGGAAGCCACGAGCAGTACTTC,CASSEALPSGTGSHEQYF
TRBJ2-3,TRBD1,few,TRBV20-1,TGCAGTGCTAGAAGACAGGGGCAGCAGTATTTT,CSARRQGQQYF
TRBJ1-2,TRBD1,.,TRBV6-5,TGTGCCAGCAGCCGGACAGGGGGCAACTATGGCTACACCTTC,CASSRTGGNYGYTF
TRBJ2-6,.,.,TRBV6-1,TGTGCCAGCAGGGGGGGGCGTGGGGCCAACGTCCTGACTTTC,CASRGGRGANVLTF
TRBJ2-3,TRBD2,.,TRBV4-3,TGCGCCAGCAGCCTCGGACTAGCAGTCACAGATACGCAGTATTTT,CASSLGLAVTDTQYF
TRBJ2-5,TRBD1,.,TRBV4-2,TGTGCCAGCAGCCAGTATGCGACAGGGGGCTTGGAGACCCAGTACTTC,CASSQYATGGLETQYF
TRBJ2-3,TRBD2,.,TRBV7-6,TGTGCCAGCAGCCGAAGCGGGGGGGCAACAGATACGCAGTATTTT,CASSRSGGATDTQYF
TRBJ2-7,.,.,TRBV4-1,TGCGCCAGCAGCCACAGACAACGCTCCTACGAGCAGTACTTC,CASSHRQRSYEQYF
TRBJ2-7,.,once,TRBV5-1,TGCGCCAGCAGCTGGCTAACAGGGAACGAGCAGTACTTC,CASSWLTGNEQYF
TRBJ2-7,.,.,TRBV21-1,TGTGCCAGCACCCGACCAGACAGGAGTTCCTACGAGCAGTACTTC,CASTRPDRSSYEQYF
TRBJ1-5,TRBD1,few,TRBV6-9,TGTGCCAGCAGTTACCCTGGCGGACAGGGGGCGCGTAGCAATCAGCCCCAGCATTTT,CASSYPGGQGARSNQPQHF
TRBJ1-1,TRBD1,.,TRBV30,TGTGCCTGGAGTGTACCCCCTCTGAACAGGGGCAGGACTGAAGCTTTCTTT,CAWSVPPLNRGRTEAFF
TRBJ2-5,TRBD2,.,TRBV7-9,TGTGCCAGCAGCTTATTGCCTAGCGGGGTGCGAGAGACCCAGTACTTC,CASSLLPSGVRETQYF
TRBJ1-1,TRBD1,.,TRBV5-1,TGCGCCAGCAGCGTATTTTTGACAGGGGAGACTGAAGCTTTCTTT,CASSVFLTGETEAFF
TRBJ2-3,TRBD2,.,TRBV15,TGTGCCACCAGCCAACCGGGACAGGACTCTAGCGGGGGCTACACAGATACGCAGTATTTT,CATSQPGQDSSGGYTDTQYF
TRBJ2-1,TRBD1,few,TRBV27,TGTGCCAGCCTCCAGGGGGCGCCGGGCCTGGGCAATGAGCAGTTCTTC,CASLQGAPGLGNEQFF
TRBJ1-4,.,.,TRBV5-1,TGCGCCAGCAGTTTGCGGGGGACAACTAATGAAAAACTGTTTTTT,CASSLRGTTNEKLFF
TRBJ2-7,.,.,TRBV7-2,TGTGCCAGCAGCTTAGAGGCAGGGGCAGGCGAGCAGTACTTC,CASSLEAGAGEQYF
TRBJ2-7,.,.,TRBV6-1,TGTGCCAGCAGTGAAGGGGCTCGTGAGCAGTACTTC,CASSEGAREQYF
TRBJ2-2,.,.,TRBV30,TGTGCCTGGGGCAAGAACCTCAGGGAAACCGGGGAGCTGTTTTTT,CAWGKNLRETGELFF
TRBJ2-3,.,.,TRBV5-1,TGCGCCAGCAGCTTGGGTCTATCAACCACAGATACGCAGTATTTT,CASSLGLSTTDTQYF
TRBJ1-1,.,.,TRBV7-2,TGTGCCAACGGACAGTTGAACACTGAAGCTTTCTTT,CANGQLNTEAFF
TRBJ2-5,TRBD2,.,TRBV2,TGTGCCAGCAGTGATGTAGCGGGGGTGGGGGAGACCCAGTACTTC,CASSDVAGVGETQYF
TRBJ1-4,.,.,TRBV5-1,TGCGCCAGCAGCAGTACTGGACTGACTAATGAAAAACTGTTTTTT,CASSSTGLTNEKLFF
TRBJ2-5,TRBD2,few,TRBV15,TGTGCCACCAGCAAGGGCCGGGGGGAGGAGACCCAGTACTTC,CATSKGRGEETQYF
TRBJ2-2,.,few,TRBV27,TGTGCCAGCAGCAAAACAGCTACCGGGGAGCTGTTTTTT,CASSKTATGELFF
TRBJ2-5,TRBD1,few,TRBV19,TGTGCCAGTAGTACAGACAGGGGGAATCGGGAGACCCAGTACTTC,CASSTDRGNRETQYF
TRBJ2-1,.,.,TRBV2,TGTGCCAGCAGTTTGATGGGCGATGAGCAGTTCTTC,CASSLMGDEQFF
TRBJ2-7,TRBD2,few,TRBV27,TGTGCCAGCAGTTCCCCTCGGGTATCCGGGACTAGCGGGGGGAAGGGCCTCGTCTACGAGCAGTACTTC,CASSSPRVSGTSGGKGLVYEQYF
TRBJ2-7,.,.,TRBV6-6,TGTGCCAGCAGTTACAACCCTGGCCTTGACGAGCAGTACTTC,CASSYNPGLDEQYF
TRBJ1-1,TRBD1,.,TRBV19,TGTGCCAGTAGCGGACAGGGTCGGATCACTGAAGCTTTCTTT,CASSGQGRITEAFF
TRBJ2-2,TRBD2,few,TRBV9,TGTGCCAGCAGCGTAGCACTAGCGGGGGGACCGACGAACACCGGGGAGCTGTTTTTT,CASSVALAGGPTNTGELFF
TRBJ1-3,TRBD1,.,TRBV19,TGTGCCAGTTTGGGACAGGGTAGGTCTGGAAACACCATATATTTT,CASLGQGRSGNTIYF